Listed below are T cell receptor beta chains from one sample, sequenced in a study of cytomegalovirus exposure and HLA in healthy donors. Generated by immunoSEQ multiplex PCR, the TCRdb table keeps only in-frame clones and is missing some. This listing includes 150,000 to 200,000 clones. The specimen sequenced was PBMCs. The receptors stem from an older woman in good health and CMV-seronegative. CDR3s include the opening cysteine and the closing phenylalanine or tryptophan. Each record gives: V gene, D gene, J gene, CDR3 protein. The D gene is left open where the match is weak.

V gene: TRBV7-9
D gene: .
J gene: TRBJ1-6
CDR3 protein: CASSSWTALSSPLHF

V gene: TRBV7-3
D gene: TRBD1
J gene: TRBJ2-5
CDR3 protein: CASSLRGTGGETQYF

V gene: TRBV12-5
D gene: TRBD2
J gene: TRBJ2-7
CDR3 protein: CASGLAGPYEQYF

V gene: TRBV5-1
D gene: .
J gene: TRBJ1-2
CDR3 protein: CASSLRTGMANYGYTF

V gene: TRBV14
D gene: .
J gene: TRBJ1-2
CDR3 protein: CASSQDPGSRYGYTF

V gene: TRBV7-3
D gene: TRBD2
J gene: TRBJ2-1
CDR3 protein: CASSFLAGGNEQFF

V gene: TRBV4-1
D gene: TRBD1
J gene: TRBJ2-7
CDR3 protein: CASSRSGQGVTYEQYF

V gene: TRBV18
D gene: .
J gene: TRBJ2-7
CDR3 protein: CASSPGTARYEQYF

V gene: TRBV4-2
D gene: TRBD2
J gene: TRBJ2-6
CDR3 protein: CASSPREAGANVLTF

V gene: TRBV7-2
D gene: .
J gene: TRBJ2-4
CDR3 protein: CASSLGGSKNIQYF

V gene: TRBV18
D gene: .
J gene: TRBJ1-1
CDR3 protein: CASSPTVARGTEAFF

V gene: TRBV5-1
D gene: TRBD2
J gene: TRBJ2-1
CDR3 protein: CASSQGLAGGESFF

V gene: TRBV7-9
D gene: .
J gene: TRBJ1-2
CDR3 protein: CASSLAAGDGYTF

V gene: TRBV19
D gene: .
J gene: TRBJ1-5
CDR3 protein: CASSISRAEAGARQPQHF

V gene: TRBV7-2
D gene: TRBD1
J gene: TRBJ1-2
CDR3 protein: CASSLGSGQGGNGYTF

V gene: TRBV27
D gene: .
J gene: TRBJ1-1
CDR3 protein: CASRKSRNTEAFF

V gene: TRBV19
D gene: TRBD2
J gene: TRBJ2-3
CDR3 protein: CASSKREGDTQYF

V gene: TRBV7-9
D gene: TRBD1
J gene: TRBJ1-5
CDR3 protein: CASSLWGTGVQPQHF

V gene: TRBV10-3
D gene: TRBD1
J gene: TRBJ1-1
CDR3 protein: CAISEFWTGNRVNTEAFF

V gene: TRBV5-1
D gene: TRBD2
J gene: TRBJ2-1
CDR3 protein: CASSLDPSGLNNEQFF

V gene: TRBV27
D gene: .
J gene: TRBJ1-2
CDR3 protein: CASRVGRGNYGYTF

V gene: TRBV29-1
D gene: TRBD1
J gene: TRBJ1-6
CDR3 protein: CSVARGQDSPLHF

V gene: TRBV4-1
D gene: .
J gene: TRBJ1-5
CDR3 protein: CASSQVAKGPKHF

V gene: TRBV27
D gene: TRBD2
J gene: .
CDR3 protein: CASSGTSGDYEQYF

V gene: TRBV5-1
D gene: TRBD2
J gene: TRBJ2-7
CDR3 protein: CASSLAGGLGRPYEQYF

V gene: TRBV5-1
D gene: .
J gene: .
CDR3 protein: CASPPGTPVYEQYF

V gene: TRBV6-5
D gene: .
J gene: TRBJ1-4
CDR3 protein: CASSRQALSEKLFF

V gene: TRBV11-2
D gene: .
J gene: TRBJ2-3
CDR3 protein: CASSLGGRTDTQYF

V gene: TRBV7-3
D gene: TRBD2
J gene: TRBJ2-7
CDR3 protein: CASSLATSGREVKHF

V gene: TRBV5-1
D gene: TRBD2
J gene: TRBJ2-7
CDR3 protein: CASSKTSGSYEQYF

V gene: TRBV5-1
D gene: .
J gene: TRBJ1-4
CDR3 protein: CASSSGTPNEKLFF

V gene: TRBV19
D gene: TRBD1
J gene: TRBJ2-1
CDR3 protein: CASRAPTRGQGFYNEQFF

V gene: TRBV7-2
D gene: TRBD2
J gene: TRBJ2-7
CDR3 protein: CASSRTYTSGGYEQYF

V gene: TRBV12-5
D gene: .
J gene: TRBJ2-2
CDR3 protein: CASGLVPWDYTGELFF

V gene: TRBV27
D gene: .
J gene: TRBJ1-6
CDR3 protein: CASSLSSDDNSPLHF

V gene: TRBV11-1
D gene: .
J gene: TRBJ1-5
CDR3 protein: CASSLGVNQPQHF

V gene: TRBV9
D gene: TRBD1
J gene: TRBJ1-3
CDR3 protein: CASSPQGEGNTIYF

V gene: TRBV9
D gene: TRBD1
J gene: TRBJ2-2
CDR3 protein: CASSIRSGTGVGGELFF

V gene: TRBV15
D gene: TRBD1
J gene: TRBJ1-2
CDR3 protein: CATSNVPDRGEGYTF

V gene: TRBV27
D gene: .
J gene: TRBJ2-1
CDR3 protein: CASSLNSGEQFF

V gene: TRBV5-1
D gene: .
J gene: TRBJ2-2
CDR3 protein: CASIDAQSRGTGELFF

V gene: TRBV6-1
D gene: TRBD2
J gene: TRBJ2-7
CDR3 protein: CASTRGGAPYEQYF

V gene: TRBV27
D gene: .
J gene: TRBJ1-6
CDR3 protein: CASSLWRYNSPLHF

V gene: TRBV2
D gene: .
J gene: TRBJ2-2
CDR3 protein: CASAPGNTGELFF

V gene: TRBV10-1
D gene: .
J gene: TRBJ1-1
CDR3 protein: CASSASGGLDTEAFF

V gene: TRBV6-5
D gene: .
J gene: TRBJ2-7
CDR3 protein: CASSYYGEQYF

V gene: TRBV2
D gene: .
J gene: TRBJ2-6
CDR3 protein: CASSRDDSFGANVLTF

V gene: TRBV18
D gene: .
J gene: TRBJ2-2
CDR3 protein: CASSPARALTGELFF

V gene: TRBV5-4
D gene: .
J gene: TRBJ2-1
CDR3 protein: CASSRTVPRVFGSYNEQFF

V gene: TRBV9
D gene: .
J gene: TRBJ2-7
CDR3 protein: CASSGRGGPYEQYF

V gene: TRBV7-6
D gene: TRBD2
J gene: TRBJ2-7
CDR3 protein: CASSLGTSGSYEQYF